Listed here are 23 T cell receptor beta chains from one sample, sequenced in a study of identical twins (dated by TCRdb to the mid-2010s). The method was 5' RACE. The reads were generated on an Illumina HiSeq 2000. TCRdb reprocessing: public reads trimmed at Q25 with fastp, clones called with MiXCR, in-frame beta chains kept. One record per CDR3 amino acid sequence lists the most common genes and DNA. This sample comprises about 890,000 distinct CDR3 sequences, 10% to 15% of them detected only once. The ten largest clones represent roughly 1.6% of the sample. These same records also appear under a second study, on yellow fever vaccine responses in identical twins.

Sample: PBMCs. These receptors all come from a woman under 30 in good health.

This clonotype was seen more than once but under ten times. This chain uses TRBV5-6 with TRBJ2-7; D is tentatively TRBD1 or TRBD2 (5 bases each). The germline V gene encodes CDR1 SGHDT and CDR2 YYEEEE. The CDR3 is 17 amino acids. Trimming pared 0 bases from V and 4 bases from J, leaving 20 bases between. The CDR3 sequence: CASSLVVGDRRKYEQYF. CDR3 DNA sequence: TGTGCCAGCAGCTTGGTAGTTGGGGACCGAAGAAAATACGAGCAGTACTTC. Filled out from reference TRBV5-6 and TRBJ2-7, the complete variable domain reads DAGVTQSPTHLIKTRGQQVTLRCSPKSGHDTVSWYQQALGQGPQFIFQYYEEEERQRGNFPDRFSGHQFPNYSSELNVNALLLGDSALYLCASSLVVGDRRKYEQYFGPGTRLTVT.

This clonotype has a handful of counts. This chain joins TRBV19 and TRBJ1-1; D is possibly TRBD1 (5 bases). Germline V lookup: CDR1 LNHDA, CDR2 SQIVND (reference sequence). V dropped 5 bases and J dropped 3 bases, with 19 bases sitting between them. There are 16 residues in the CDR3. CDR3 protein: CASSGSQKGLDTEAFF. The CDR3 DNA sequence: TGTGCCAGTAGTGGATCCCAGAAGGGGCTTGACACTGAAGCTTTCTTT.

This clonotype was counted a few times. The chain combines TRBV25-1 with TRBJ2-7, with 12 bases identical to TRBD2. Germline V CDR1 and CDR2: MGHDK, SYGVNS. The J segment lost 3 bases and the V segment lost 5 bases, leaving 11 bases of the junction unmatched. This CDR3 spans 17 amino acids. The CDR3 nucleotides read TGTGCCAGCAGTAAACTAGCGGGAGGAGGGTTCGGCTACGAGCAGTACTTC. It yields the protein CASSKLAGGGFGYEQYF.

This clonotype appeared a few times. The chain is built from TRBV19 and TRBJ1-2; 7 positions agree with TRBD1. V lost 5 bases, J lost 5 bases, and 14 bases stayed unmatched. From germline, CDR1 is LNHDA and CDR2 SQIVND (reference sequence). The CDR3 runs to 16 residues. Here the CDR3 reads CASSHGTAPGLYGYTF. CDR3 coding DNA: TGTGCCAGTAGTCACGGGACAGCCCCGGGCTTATATGGCTACACCTTC.

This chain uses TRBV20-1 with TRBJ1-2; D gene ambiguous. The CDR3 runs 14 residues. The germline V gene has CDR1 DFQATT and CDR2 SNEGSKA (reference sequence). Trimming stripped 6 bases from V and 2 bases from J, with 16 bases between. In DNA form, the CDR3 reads TGCAGTGCAGCTCCTGCTGGAGGCAACTATGGCTACACCTTC. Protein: CSAAPAGGNYGYTF.

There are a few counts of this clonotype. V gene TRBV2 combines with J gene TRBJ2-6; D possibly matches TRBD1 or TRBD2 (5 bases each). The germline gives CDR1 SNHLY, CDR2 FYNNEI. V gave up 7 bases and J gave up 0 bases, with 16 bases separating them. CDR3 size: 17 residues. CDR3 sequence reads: CASTTLGTASGANVLTF. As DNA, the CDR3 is TGTGCCAGCACCACACTAGGGACCGCCTCTGGGGCCAACGTCCTGACTTTC.

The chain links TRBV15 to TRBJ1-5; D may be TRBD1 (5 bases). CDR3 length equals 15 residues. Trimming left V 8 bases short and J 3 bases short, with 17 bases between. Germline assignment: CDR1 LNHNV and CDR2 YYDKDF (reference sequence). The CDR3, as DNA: TGTGCCACCCGCTCGGGGGGATACGACAATCAGCCCCAGCATTTT. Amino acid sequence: CATRSGGYDNQPQHF.

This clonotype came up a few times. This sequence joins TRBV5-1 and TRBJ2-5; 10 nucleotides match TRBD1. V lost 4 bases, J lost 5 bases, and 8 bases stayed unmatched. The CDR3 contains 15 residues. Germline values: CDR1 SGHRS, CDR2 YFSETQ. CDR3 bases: TGCGCCAGCAGCCTTCGGACAGGGGGATTGGAGACCCAGTACTTC. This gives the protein CASSLRTGGLETQYF.

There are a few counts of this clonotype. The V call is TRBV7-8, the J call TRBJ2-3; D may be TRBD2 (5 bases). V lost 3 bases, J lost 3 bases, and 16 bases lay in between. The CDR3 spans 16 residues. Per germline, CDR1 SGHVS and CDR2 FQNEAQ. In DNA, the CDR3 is TGTGCCAGCAGCTTTACTAGTTTTTCGCGAACAGATACGCAGTATTTT. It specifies CASSFTSFSRTDTQYF.

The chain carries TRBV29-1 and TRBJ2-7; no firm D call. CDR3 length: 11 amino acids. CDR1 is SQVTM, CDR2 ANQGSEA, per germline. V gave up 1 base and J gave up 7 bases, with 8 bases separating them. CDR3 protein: CSVEVGDEQYF. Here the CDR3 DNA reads TGCAGCGTTGAAGTGGGTGATGAGCAGTACTTC.

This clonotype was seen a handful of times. The CDR3 DNA sequence: TGCAGTGCTAGAGTGGCTAGCGGGAGGTATAATGAGCAGTTCTTC. The encoded protein is CSARVASGRYNEQFF. The rearrangement joins TRBV20-1 to TRBJ2-1, with TRBD2 matching over 11 bases. From germline, CDR1 is DFQATT and CDR2 SNEGSKA (reference sequence). This CDR3 is built from 15 residues. Germline trimming cut 1 base from V and 7 bases from J; bases unmatched to any gene: 6.

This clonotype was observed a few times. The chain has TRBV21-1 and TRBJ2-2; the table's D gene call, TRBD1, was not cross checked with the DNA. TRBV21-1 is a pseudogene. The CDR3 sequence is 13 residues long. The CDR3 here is CASKRQGPGELFF. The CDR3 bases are TGTGCCAGCAAGCGACAGGGTCCCGGGGAGCTGTTTTTT.

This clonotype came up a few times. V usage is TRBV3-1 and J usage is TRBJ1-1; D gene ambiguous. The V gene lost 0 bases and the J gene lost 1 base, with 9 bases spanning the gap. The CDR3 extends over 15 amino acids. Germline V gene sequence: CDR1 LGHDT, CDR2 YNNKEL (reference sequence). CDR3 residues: CASSQELSENTEAFF. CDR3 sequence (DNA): TGTGCCAGCAGCCAAGAACTTTCAGAGAACACTGAAGCTTTCTTT.

CDR3 coding DNA: TGTGCCAGCAGCTTAACCCCCGGGAGGGCTGGCGAGCAGTACTTC. It codes for CASSLTPGRAGEQYF. V usage is TRBV7-8 and J usage is TRBJ2-7; the match to TRBD2 covers 8 bases. CDR1 and CDR2 from the germline V gene are SGHVS and FQNEAQ. The CDR3 is 15 residues long. The V gene end was trimmed by 2 bases and the J gene end by 6 bases; junction bases not matched to a gene: 9.

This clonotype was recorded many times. The CDR3 sequence: CSAIPWAGEYEQYF. CDR3 nucleotides: TGCAGTGCTATACCCTGGGCGGGAGAATACGAGCAGTACTTC. The chain joins TRBV20-1 to TRBJ2-7; 7 nucleotides agree with TRBD2. This CDR3 has 14 amino acids. The trim removed 4 bases at V and 4 bases at J, leaving 10 bases unmatched. Germline V gene sequence: CDR1 DFQATT, CDR2 SNEGSKA (reference sequence).

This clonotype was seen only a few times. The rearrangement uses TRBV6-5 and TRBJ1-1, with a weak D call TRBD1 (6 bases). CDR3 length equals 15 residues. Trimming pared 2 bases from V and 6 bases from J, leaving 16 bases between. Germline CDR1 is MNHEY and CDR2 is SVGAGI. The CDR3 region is CASSYAGAGFSEAFF. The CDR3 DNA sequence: TGTGCCAGCAGTTACGCGGGGGCAGGGTTCTCTGAAGCTTTCTTT.

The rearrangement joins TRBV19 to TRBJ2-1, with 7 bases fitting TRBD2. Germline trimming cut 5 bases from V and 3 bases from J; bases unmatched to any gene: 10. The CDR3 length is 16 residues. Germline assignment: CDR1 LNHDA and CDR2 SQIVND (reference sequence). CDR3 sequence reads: CASSGDGGIGYNEQFF. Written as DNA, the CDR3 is TGTGCCAGTAGTGGAGACGGGGGGATAGGCTACAATGAGCAGTTCTTC.

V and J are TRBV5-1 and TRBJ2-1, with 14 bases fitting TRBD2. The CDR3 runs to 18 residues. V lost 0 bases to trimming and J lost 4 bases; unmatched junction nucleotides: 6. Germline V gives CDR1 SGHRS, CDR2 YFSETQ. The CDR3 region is CASSLEARLAGGYNEQFF. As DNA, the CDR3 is TGCGCCAGCAGCTTGGAGGCCAGACTAGCGGGAGGGTACAATGAGCAGTTCTTC.

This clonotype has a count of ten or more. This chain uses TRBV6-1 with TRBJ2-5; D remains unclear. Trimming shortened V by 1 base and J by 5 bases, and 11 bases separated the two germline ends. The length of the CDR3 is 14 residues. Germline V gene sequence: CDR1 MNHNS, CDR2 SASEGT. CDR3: CASSEGLARETQYF. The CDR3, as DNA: TGTGCCAGCAGTGAAGGTTTAGCCAGGGAGACCCAGTACTTC.

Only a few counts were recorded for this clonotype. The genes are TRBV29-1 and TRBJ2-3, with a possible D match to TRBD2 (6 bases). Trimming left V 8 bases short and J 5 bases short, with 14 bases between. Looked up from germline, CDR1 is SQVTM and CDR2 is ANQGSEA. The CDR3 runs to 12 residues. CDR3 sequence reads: CSFLEGIDTQYF. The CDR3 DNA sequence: TGCAGCTTCCTGGAGGGTATAGATACGCAGTATTTT.

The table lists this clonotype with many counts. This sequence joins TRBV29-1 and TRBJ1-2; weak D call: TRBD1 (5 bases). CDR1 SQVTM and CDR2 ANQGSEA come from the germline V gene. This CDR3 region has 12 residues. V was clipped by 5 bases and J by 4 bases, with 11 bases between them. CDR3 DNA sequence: TGCAGCGTTACGGGGGGAGGCTATGGCTACACCTTC. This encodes CSVTGGGYGYTF.

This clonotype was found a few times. CDR3 amino acids: CASRAGLGLAGGPGDTQYF. The CDR3 DNA reads as TGTGCCAGCAGGGCGGGTCTTGGACTAGCGGGGGGGCCCGGTGATACGCAGTATTTT. This rearrangement joins TRBV11-2 to TRBJ2-3, with TRBD2 identical over 15 bases. The CDR3 sequence is 19 residues long. V lost 6 bases and J lost 6; bases outside the gene matches: 16. From germline, CDR1 is SGHAT and CDR2 FQNNGV.

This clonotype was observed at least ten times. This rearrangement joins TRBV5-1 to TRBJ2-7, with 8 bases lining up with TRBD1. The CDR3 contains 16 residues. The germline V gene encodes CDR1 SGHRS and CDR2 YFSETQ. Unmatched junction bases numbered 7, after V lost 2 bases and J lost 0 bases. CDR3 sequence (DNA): TGCGCCAGCAGCTTCCCCCAGGGGGCCAACTCCTACGAGCAGTACTTC. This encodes CASSFPQGANSYEQYF. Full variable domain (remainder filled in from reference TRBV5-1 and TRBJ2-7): KAGVTQTPRYLIKTRGQQVTLSCSPISGHRSVSWYQQTPGQGLQFLFEYFSETQRNKGNFPGRFSGRQFSNSRSEMNVSTLELGDSALYLCASSFPQGANSYEQYFGPGTRLTVT.